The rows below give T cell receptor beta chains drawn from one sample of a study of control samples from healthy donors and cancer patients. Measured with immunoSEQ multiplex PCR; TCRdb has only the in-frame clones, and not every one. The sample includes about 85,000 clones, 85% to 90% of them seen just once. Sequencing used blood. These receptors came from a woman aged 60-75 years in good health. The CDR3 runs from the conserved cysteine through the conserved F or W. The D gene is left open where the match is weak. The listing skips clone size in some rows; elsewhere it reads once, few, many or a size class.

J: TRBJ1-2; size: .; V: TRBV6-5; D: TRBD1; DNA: TGTGCCAGCAGTTTAACAGGGGTGAACTATGGCTACACCTTC; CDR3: CASSLTGVNYGYTF
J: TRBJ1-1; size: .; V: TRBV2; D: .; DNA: TGTGCCAGCAGTGAAGAACTCGAGGGGACTGAAGCTTTCTTT; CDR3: CASSEELEGTEAFF
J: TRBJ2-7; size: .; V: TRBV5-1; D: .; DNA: TGCGCCAGCAGCTTGGTGGACAGACCCTACGAGCAGTACTTC; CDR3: CASSLVDRPYEQYF
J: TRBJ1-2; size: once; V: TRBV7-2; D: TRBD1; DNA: TGTGCCAGCAGCTTAGCCTCAGGAGGTACAGGGGGTCCTTATGGCTACACCTTC; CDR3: CASSLASGGTGGPYGYTF
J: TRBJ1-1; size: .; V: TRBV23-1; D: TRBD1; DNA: TGCGCCAGCAGTCAGACAGGGGGCAAGGGCACTGAAGCTTTCTTT; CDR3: CASSQTGGKGTEAFF
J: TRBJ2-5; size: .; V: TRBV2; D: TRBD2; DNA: TGTGCCAGCACTTCGGGGGGGGAGACCCAGTACTTC; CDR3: CASTSGGETQYF
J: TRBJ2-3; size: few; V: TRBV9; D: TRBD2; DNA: TGTGCCAGCAGCGTAGCTGGCGGCACTAGCGCCTCGGATACGCAGTATTTT; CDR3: CASSVAGGTSASDTQYF
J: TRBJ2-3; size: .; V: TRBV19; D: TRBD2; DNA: TGTGCCAGTAGTACCCCCGGACTAGGCACAGATACGCAGTATTTT; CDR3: CASSTPGLGTDTQYF
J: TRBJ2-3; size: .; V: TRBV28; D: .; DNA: TGTGCCAGCAGTTTAGCCAGGGGTGGGACAGATACGCAGTATTTT; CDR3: CASSLARGGTDTQYF
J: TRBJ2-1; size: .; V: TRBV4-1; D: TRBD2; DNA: TGCGCCAGCAGCCGCGTCGTAGCGGGGGGGCCTAGTGAGCAGTTCTTC; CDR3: CASSRVVAGGPSEQFF
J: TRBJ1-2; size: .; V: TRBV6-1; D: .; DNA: TGTGCCAGCAGCCACGTAGTGGGGAGCTATGGCTACACCTTC; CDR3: CASSHVVGSYGYTF
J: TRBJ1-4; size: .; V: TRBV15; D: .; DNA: TGTGCCACCAGCAGGGACACCGAAAAACTGTTTTTT; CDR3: CATSRDTEKLFF
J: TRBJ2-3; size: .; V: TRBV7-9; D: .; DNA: TGTGCCAGCAGCTTGGGGAAGACCACAGATACGCAGTATTTT; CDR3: CASSLGKTTDTQYF
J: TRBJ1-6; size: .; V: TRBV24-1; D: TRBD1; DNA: TGTGCCACCAGTGACCGACGGGACAGGGACAATTCACCCCTCCACTTT; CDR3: CATSDRRDRDNSPLHF
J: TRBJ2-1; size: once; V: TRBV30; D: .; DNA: TGTGCCTACAGCTCGGGAGTTATAGATGAGCAGTTCTTC; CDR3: CAYSSGVIDEQFF
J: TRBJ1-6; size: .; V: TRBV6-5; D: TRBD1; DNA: TGTGCCAGCAGTCTTACAGGGGCTTCACCCCTCCACTTT; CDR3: CASSLTGASPLHF
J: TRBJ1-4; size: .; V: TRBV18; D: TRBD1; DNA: TGTGCCAGCTCACCCCGACAGGGAAGGGATGAAAAACTGTTTTTT; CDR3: CASSPRQGRDEKLFF
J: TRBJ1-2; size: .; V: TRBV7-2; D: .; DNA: TGTGCCAGCAGCTCAGAACAGGGCTTTTGGGGCTACACCTTC; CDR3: CASSSEQGFWGYTF
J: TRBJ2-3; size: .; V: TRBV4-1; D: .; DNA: TGCGCCAGCAGCCCGGCGGGGCGGACAGATACGCAGTATTTT; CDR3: CASSPAGRTDTQYF
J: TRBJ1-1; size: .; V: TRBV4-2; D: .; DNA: TGTGCCAGCAGCCAAGTAGGGACGGTGAACACTGAAGCTTTCTTT; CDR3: CASSQVGTVNTEAFF
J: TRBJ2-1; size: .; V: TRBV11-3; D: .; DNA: TGTGCCAGCAGCTTAGAGGGGGCGCGGTCCGGGGGCCTTGAGCAGTTCTTC; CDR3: CASSLEGARSGGLEQFF
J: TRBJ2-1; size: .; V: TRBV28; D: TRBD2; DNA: TGTGCCAGCAGTCCCCATCCGGGACTAGCCAAATTGGGAGACAATGAGCAGTTCTTC; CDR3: CASSPHPGLAKLGDNEQFF
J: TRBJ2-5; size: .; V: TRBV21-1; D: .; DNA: TGTGCCAGCAGCAAAAGAGGGACTCCGCGGGAGACCCAGTACTTC; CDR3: CASSKRGTPRETQYF
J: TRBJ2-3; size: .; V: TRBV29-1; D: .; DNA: TGCAGCGTTGAAGGGGCGGCCCGAGATACGCAGTATTTT; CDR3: CSVEGAARDTQYF
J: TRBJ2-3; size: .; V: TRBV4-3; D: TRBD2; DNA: TGCGCCAGCAGCCAAGATAGCGGGAGGGGAGATACGCAGTATTTT; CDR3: CASSQDSGRGDTQYF
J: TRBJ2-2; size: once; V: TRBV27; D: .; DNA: TGTGCCAGCAGTTTTTTAGGCGGGGAGCTGTTTTTT; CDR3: CASSFLGGELFF
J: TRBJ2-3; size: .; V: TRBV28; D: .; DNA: TGTGCCAGCAGTTTGAGGGGTGATACGCAGTATTTT; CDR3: CASSLRGDTQYF
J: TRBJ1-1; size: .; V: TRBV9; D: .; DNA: TGTGCCAGCAGCTCCCCCGCGGCGAACACTGAAGCTTTCTTT; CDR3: CASSSPAANTEAFF
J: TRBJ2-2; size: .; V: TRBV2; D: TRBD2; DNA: TGTGCCAGCAGTTCACAGCGGGGGGACACCGGGGAGCTGTTTTTT; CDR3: CASSSQRGDTGELFF
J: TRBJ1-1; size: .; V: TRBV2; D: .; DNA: TGTGCCAGCAGCCTAAACAGACAAAACACTGAAGCTTTCTTT; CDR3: CASSLNRQNTEAFF
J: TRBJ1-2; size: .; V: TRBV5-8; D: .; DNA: TGTGCCAGCAGCCGCACAGGGTGGGAGGCTAACTATGGCTACACCTTC; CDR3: CASSRTGWEANYGYTF
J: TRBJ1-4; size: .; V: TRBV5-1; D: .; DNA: TGCGCCAGCAGCACCGGGGCCCATGAAAAACTGTTTTTT; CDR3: CASSTGAHEKLFF
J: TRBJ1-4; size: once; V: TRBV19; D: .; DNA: TGTGCCAGTAGTAGTTGGGGGCCTGGTGAAAAACTGTTTTTT; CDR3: CASSSWGPGEKLFF
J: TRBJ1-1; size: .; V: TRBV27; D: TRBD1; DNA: TGTGCCAGCACTTCCCTAGGGGGCGAAGGCACTGAAGCTTTCTTT; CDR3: CASTSLGGEGTEAFF
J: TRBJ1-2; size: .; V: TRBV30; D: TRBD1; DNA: TGTGCCTGGAGGCTAACAGGGGCGCCTAACTATGGCTACACCTTC; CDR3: CAWRLTGAPNYGYTF
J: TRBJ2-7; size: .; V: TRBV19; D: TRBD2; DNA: TGTGCCAGTAAGGCCGCTCGCGGGAGGTTCCACGAGCAGTACTTC; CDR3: CASKAARGRFHEQYF
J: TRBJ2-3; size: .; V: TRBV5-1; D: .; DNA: TGCGCCAGCAGCTCCGGGACTCAGGGCACAGATACGCAGTATTTT; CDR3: CASSSGTQGTDTQYF
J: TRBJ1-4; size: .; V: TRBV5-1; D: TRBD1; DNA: TGCGCCAGCAGCTTAAACCCAACACAGGGGGGAAGGGAAAAACTGTTTTTT; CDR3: CASSLNPTQGGREKLFF
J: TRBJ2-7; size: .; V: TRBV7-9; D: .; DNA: TGTGCCAGCAGCTCGACGGAGGCCTACGAGCAGTACTTC; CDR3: CASSSTEAYEQYF
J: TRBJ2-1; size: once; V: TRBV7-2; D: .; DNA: TGTGCCAGCAGCACCCGGGGTGAGTTTCAGCAGTTCTTC; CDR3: CASSTRGEFQQFF
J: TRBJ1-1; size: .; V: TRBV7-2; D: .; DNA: TGTGCCAGCAGCCAATACAGGACCCTCGAAGCTTTCTTT; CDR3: CASSQYRTLEAFF